This TCR beta chain was recorded in a study of blood T cell repertoires in COVID-19. Study context: Both acute and convalescent COVID-19 samples were obtained from the United States, Italy and Spain.

Sequenced by immunoSEQ multiplex PCR; TCRdb stores in-frame clones only, minus some. Of about 240,000 clones listed, over 65% are singletons. The CDR3 is 15 residues long. The V and J ends lost 5 bases and 3 bases respectively, with 13 bases between them. Germline lookup yields CDR1 LNHDA and CDR2 SQIVND (reference sequence). This clone was recorded only once. The receptor was isolated from a woman older than 75 with acute or convalescent COVID-19. Material for sequencing was peripheral blood. The chain links TRBV19 to TRBJ2-2; possible D gene TRBD1, 6 bases. The CDR3 protein is CASSSSEGDTGELFF. CDR3 sequence (DNA): TGTGCCAGTAGTTCCTCCGAGGGGGACACCGGGGAGCTGTTTTTT.